The 20 T cell receptor beta chains below were found in one sample sequenced in a study of cytotoxic CD8 clonotypes in ibrutinib-treated CLL. The assay was immunoSEQ multiplex PCR, and TCRdb's table has in-frame clones only and misses some. The sample consists of approximately 160,000 clones, 70% to 90% of them appearing once. Sequenced material: PBMCs, taken at disease progression, from a patient treated with ibrutinib. All receptors come from a human donor with chronic lymphocytic leukemia.

This clone is a singleton in its sample. The CDR3 DNA sequence: TGTGCCAGCAGCTTAGATGATAGCTCCTACGAGCAGTACTTC. Its protein is CASSLDDSSYEQYF. This rearrangement joins TRBV7-2 to TRBJ2-7; D not certain. This CDR3 has 14 residues. Per the germline V gene, CDR1 is SGHTA and CDR2 is FQGNSA. V shed 1 base and J shed 0 bases, with 7 bases lying between them.

The chain uses TRBV11-2 and TRBJ1-1; D remains ambiguous. Germline CDR1 is SGHAT and CDR2 is FQNNGV. This CDR3 is 14 amino acids long. The V and J ends lost 1 base and 6 bases respectively, with 12 bases between them. The CDR3 protein is CASSLGRVPAEAFF. The CDR3 coding sequence is TGTGCCAGCAGCTTAGGAAGGGTGCCGGCTGAAGCTTTCTTT.

This CDR3 reads CARLPGTASGANVLTF. In nucleotides, the CDR3 is TGTGCCAGGCTACCCGGGACAGCGTCTGGGGCCAACGTCCTGACTTTC. The chain couples TRBV19 to TRBJ2-6; 7 bases match TRBD1. CDR1 and CDR2 (germline): LNHDA, SQIVND (reference sequence). The junction had 9 bases not matched to a gene; V was cut back by 9 bases and J by 1 base. This CDR3 comprises 16 residues.

The CDR3 is CASSIEVAGRSGRPQHF. The CDR3 DNA reads TGTGCCAGTAGTATAGAGGTGGCAGGGCGTTCCGGGAGGCCCCAGCATTTT. This chain connects TRBV19 to TRBJ1-5, with D possibly being TRBD1 (5 bases). The CDR3 extends over 17 amino acids. Trimming removed 0 bases at V and 9 bases at J, with 21 bases between. Germline V gene lookup returns CDR1 LNHDA and CDR2 SQIVND (reference sequence).

J is TRBJ2-2 and V is TRBV2; D is possibly TRBD2 (5 bases). V dropped 4 bases and J dropped 1 base, with 13 bases sitting between them. The germline CDR1 and CDR2 sequences are SNHLY and FYNNEI. This CDR3 is 16 amino acids long. The CDR3 here is CASSVDDYLNTGELFF. Written as DNA, the CDR3 is TGTGCCAGCAGTGTAGATGACTATCTGAACACCGGGGAGCTGTTTTTT.

The chain joins TRBV11-3 to TRBJ2-1; 10 bases are shared with TRBD2. Germline CDR1 and CDR2: SGHNT and YENEEA. The V segment lost 5 bases and the J segment 8 bases; nucleotides outside the gene matches: 12. The CDR3 has 16 residues. The CDR3 spells CASSQRVAGGVDEQFF. Here the CDR3 DNA reads TGTGCCAGCAGCCAGCGGGTAGCGGGAGGTGTGGATGAGCAGTTCTTC.

This clone has more than one count but fewer than ten. The gene calls are TRBV19 and TRBJ1-5; 8 bases line up with TRBD1. The V segment lost 6 bases and the J segment 7 bases; nucleotides outside the gene matches: 5. CDR1 LNHDA and CDR2 SQIVND come from the germline V gene (reference sequence). This CDR3 region has 13 residues. Here the CDR3 reads CASSWTGYQPQHF. The CDR3 DNA reads TGTGCCAGTAGCTGGACAGGGTACCAGCCCCAGCATTTT.

The chain combines TRBV19 with TRBJ1-5; D not certain. The V gene's germline CDR1 is LNHDA and CDR2 SQIVND (reference sequence). Trimming cost V 5 bases and J 0 bases, with 8 bases left between them. This CDR3 is 14 amino acids long. CDR3 amino acids: CASSPGVSNQPQHF. As DNA, the CDR3 is TGTGCCAGTAGTCCTGGGGTTAGCAATCAGCCCCAGCATTTT. Full variable domain (rest looked up from reference TRBV19 and TRBJ1-5): DGGITQSPKYLFRKEGQNVTLSCEQNLNHDAMYWYRQDPGQGLRLIYYSQIVNDFQKGDIAEGYSVSREKKESFPLTVTSAQKNPTAFYLCASSPGVSNQPQHFGDGTRLSIL.

The chain couples TRBV6-5 to TRBJ1-2; D possibly corresponds to TRBD1 (6 bases). The ends were cut back, 5 bases at V and 0 bases at J, with 13 bases in the middle. Germline lookup yields CDR1 MNHEY and CDR2 SVGAGI. The CDR3 spans 15 residues. The CDR3 region has the DNA TGTGCCAGCAGTGGTGACAGGACTGCTAACTATGGCTACACCTTC. It specifies CASSGDRTANYGYTF.

The genes are TRBV7-3 and TRBJ1-2; 7 bases align to TRBD1. The CDR3 is 16 amino acids. Losses at the gene ends were 0 bases for V and 0 bases for J; bases not matched to a gene: 4. The V gene's germline CDR1 is SGHTA and CDR2 FQGTGA. CDR3 amino acids: CASSLTRGTANYGYTF. The CDR3 nucleotides are TGTGCCAGCAGCTTAACCAGGGGGACAGCTAACTATGGCTACACCTTC.

CDR3 DNA sequence: TGTGCCAGCAGCGTAGACAGGGCCACAGATACGCAGTATTTT. Its translation is CASSVDRATDTQYF. V usage is TRBV28 and J usage is TRBJ2-3; 7 nucleotides agree with TRBD1. CDR3 length: 14 residues. V was pared by 6 bases and J by 2 bases, with 5 bases of the junction left unmatched. Germline CDR1 is MDHEN and CDR2 is SYDVKM. Complete variable domain (other parts from reference TRBV28 and TRBJ2-3): DVKVTQSSRYLVKRTGEKVFLECVQDMDHENMFWYRQDPGLGLRLIYFSYDVKMKEKGDIPEGYSVSREKKERFSLILESASTNQTSMYLCASSVDRATDTQYFGPGTRLTVL.

The chain is built from TRBV5-4 and TRBJ1-2, with 8 bases identical to TRBD1. J was trimmed by 4 bases and V by 3 bases; bases with no gene match: 8. Germline V CDR1 and CDR2: SGHNT, YYREEE (reference sequence). The length of the CDR3 is 15 residues. The CDR3 loop reads CASSSGQGGIYGYTF. CDR3 DNA: TGTGCCAGCAGCTCCGGACAGGGAGGGATCTATGGCTACACCTTC.

The chain has TRBV29-1 and TRBJ2-1, with 12 bases fitting TRBD2. The ends lost 6 bases at V and 10 bases at J; junction bases unmatched: 10. Per the germline V gene, CDR1 is SQVTM and CDR2 is ANQGSEA. The CDR3 has 14 residues. In nucleotides, the CDR3 is TGCAGCGTGCATCGACTAGCGGGAGATCGAGAGCAGTTCTTC. Translated, it gives CSVHRLAGDREQFF.

The chain carries TRBV5-1 and TRBJ2-7; the D gene could be TRBD1 or TRBD2 (5 bases each). Germline CDR1 reads SGHRS; CDR2 reads YFSETQ. The CDR3 is made up of 15 amino acids. Trimming left V 4 bases short and J 5 bases short, with 19 bases between. The CDR3 DNA sequence: TGCGCCAGCAGCCGGACCGGGACCCGGACCCACGAGCAGTACTTC. Protein sequence: CASSRTGTRTHEQYF.

This clone has a handful of counts. The V gene is TRBV5-1, the J gene TRBJ1-1; 12 bases agree with TRBD1. Germline CDR1 is SGHRS and CDR2 is YFSETQ. This CDR3 spans 16 amino acids. The V gene end was trimmed by 3 bases and the J gene end by 4 bases; junction bases not matched to a gene: 7. The CDR3 coding sequence is TGCGCCAGCAGCTCCGGATGGGGACAGGGGGCCACTGAAGCTTTCTTT. Translation gives CASSSGWGQGATEAFF.

V and J are TRBV6-5 and TRBJ1-5, with a weak D call TRBD1 (5 bases). Deletions cut 4 bases from V and 1 base from J, with 14 bases between. This CDR3 region has 16 residues. CDR1 is MNHEY and CDR2 is SVGAGI in the germline V gene. The CDR3: CASSSLGVGSNQPQHF. In DNA form, the CDR3 reads TGTGCCAGCAGTTCGTTGGGGGTTGGCAGCAATCAGCCCCAGCATTTT.

The chain employs TRBV5-1 and TRBJ1-1, with no clear D. CDR3 length: 13 residues. Germline V gives CDR1 SGHRS, CDR2 YFSETQ. The ends were cut back, 1 base at V and 2 bases at J, with 6 bases in the middle. The CDR3 here is CASSLSLNTEAFF. CDR3 nucleotide sequence: TGCGCCAGCAGCTTGTCGCTTAACACTGAAGCTTTCTTT.

This clone was counted a single time. The chain couples TRBV7-2 to TRBJ2-3; 8 bases match TRBD2. V lost 7 bases, J lost 4 bases, and 16 bases stayed unmatched. The CDR3 covers 17 residues. Germline CDR1 and CDR2: SGHTA and FQGNSA. Here the CDR3 reads CASTLVNLAGSSDTQYF. CDR3 DNA: TGTGCCAGCACCCTCGTAAATCTAGCGGGTTCCTCAGATACGCAGTATTTT.

The genes are TRBV6-1 and TRBJ2-7; D possibly corresponds to TRBD1 (5 bases). Trimming removed 4 bases from V and 0 bases from J, with 10 bases in between. In germline, CDR1 is MNHNS, CDR2 SASEGT. The CDR3 loop spans 14 amino acids. CDR3 nucleotide sequence: TGTGCCAGCAGTGGGGGCTTTTACTCCTACGAGCAGTACTTC. Translation gives CASSGGFYSYEQYF.

Only one count was recorded for this clone. The V call is TRBV18, the J call TRBJ1-1, with TRBD1 as a possible D gene (5 bases). Germline values: CDR1 KGHSH, CDR2 LQKENI. The CDR3 runs to 16 residues. With 0 bases removed from V and 4 bases from J, the gap between germline ends came to 15 bases. Here the CDR3 DNA reads TGTGCCAGCTCACCACCGTCGCGGGGGGAGGGCACTGAAGCTTTCTTT. It codes for CASSPPSRGEGTEAFF.